This entry is about one T cell receptor (beta chain). What it binds is unknown. This CDR3 region has 12 residues. Germline V gives CDR1 ENHRY, CDR2 SYGVKD. V lost 4 bases and J lost 8, with 8 bases in between. This record comes from a study of cytomegalovirus exposure and HLA in healthy donors. As for the study in general: The approximately 120 validation repertoires used the same platform as the 500 to 700 first-cohort repertoires, a later analysis reported. Findings and caveats of the study: Listed as cytomegalovirus-associated were 150 or so TCR beta chains. In vitro testing confirmed a few CMV-associated chains as specific for CMV antigens.

TCRdb's copy holds only in-frame clones and misses some; the assay was immunoSEQ multiplex PCR. The table lists 150,000 to 200,000 clones, roughly 90% of them singletons. The sequenced sample was PBMCs. This chain connects TRBV10-3 to TRBJ1-4, with D uncertain. The receptor's source is a woman aged 18-29 years in good health and CMV-seronegative. CDR3: CAISGGGEKLFF. The CDR3 nucleotides read TGTGCCATCAGTGGGGGAGGCGAAAAACTGTTTTTT.